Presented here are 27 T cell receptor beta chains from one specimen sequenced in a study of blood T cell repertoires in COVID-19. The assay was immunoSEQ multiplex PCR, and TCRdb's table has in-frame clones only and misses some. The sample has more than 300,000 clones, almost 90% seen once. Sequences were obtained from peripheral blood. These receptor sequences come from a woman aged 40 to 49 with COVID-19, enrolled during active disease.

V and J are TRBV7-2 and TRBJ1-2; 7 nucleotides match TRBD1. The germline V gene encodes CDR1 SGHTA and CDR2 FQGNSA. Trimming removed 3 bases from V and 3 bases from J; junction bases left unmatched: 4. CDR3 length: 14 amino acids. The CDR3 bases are TGTGCCAGCAGCTTTACAGGGGCCGACTATGGCTACACCTTC. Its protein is CASSFTGADYGYTF.

DNA for the CDR3: TGTGCCACCTCGGAGGGGGCTAGGGGTAATGAAAAACTGTTTTTT. This translates into CATSEGARGNEKLFF. The chain recombines TRBV19 with TRBJ1-4, with 7 bases aligning to TRBD1. Losses at the gene ends were 10 bases for V and 4 bases for J; bases not matched to a gene: 12. The V gene's germline CDR1 is LNHDA and CDR2 SQIVND (reference sequence). This CDR3 region has 15 residues.

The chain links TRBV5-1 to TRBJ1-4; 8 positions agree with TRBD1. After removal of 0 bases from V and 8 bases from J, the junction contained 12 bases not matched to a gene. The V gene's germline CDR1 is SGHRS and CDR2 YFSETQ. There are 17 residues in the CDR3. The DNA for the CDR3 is TGCGCCAGCAGCTTGGCCACTATGGACAGGGTGGGCGAAAAACTGTTTTTT. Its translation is CASSLATMDRVGEKLFF.

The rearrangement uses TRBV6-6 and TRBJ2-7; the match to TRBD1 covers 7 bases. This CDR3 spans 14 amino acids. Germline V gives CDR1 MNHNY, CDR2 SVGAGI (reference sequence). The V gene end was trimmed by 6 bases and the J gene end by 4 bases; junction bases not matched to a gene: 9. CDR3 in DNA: TGTGCCAGCAGCCAACGGACAGGCCTGTACGAGCAGTACTTC. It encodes CASSQRTGLYEQYF.

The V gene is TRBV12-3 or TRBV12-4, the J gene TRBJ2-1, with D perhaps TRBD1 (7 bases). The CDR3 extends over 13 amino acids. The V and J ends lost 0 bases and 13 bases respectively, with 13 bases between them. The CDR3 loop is CASSLADRAGQFF. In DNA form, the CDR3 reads TGTGCCAGCAGTTTAGCAGACAGGGCGGGACAGTTCTTC.

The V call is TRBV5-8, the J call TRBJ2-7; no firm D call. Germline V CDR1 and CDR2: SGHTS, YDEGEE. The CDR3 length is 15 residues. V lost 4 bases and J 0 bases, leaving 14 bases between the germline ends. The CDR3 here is CASSASRRSSYEQYF. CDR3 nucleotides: TGTGCCAGCAGCGCATCCAGGCGAAGCTCCTACGAGCAGTACTTC.

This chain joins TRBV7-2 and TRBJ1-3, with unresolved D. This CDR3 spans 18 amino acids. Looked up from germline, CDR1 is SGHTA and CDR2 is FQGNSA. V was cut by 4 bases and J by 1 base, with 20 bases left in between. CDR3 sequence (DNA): TGTGCCAGCAGCTCCCCCCTCGGTCAGGCGCCTTCTGGAAACACCATATATTTT. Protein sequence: CASSSPLGQAPSGNTIYF.

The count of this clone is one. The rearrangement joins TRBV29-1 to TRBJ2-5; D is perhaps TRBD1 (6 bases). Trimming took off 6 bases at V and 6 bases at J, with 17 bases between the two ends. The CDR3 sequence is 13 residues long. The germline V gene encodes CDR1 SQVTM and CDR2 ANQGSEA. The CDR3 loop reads CSVPKTGAQTQYF. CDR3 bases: TGCAGCGTGCCTAAGACAGGTGCGCAGACCCAGTACTTC.

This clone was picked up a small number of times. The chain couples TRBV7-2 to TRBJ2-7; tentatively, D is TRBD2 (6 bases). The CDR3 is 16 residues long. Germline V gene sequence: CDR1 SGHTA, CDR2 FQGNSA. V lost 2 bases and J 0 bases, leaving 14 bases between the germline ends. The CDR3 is CASSLYGDSLSYEQYF. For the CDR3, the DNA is TGTGCCAGCAGCTTATACGGGGACTCACTCTCCTACGAGCAGTACTTC.

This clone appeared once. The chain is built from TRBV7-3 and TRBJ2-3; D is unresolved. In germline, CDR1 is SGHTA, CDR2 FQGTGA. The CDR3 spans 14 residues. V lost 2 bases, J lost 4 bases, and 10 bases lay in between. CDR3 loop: CASSLVSRADTQYF. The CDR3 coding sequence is TGTGCCAGCAGCTTAGTGTCTCGGGCAGATACGCAGTATTTT.

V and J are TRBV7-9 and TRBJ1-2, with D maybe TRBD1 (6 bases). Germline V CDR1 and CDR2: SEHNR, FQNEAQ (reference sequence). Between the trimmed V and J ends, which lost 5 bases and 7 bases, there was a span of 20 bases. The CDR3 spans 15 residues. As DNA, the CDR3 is TGTGCCAGCAGCCGAACACAGGGAATCATCGGTGGCTACACCTTC. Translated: CASSRTQGIIGGYTF.

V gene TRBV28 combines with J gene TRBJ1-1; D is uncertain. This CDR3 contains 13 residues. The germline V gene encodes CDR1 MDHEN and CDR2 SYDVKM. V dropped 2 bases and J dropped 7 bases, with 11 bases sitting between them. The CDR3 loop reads CASSLGGISEAFF. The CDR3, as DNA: TGTGCCAGCAGTTTAGGCGGAATTAGTGAAGCTTTCTTT.

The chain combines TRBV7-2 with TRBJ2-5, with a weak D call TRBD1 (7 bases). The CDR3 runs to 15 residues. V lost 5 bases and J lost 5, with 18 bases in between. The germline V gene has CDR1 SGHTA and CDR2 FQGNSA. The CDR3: CASSLGQGGMETQYF. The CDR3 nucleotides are TGTGCCAGCAGCCTCGGCCAGGGGGGTATGGAGACCCAGTACTTC.

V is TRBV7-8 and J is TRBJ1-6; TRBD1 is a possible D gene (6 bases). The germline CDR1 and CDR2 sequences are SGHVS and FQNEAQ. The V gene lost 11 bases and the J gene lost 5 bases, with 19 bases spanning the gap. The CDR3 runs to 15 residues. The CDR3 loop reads CASRRGGHNNSPLHF. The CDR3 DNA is TGTGCCTCACGTAGGGGGGGACATAATAATTCACCCCTCCACTTT.

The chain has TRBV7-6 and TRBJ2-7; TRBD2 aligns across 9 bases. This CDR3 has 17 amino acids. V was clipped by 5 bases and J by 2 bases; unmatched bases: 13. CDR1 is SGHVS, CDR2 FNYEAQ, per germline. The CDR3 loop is CASSPQGRIAGAYEQYF. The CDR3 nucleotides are TGTGCCAGCAGCCCACAGGGGCGGATAGCGGGGGCCTACGAGCAGTACTTC.

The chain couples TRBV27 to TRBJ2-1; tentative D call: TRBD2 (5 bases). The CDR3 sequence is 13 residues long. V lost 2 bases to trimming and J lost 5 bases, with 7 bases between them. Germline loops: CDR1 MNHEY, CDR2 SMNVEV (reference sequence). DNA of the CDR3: TGTGCCAGCAGTTTAGACGGGGACAATGAGCAGTTCTTC. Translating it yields CASSLDGDNEQFF.

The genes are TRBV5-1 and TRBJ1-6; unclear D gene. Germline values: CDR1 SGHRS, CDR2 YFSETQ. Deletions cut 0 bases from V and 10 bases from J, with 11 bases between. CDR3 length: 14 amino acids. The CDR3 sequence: CASSLEEGWSPLHF. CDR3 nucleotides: TGCGCCAGCAGCTTGGAAGAGGGTTGGTCACCCCTCCACTTT.

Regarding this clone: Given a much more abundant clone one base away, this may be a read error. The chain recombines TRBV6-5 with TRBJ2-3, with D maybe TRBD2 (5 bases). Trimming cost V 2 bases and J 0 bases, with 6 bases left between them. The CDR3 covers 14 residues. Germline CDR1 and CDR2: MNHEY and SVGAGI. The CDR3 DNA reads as TGTGCCAGCAGTTACCGGACTAGCACAGATACGCAGTATTTT. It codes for CASSYRTSTDTQYF.

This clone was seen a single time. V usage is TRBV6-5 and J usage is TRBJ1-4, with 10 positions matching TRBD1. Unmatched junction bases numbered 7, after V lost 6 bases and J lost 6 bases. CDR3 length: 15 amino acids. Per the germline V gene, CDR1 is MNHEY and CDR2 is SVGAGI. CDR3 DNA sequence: TGTGCCAGCAGCCCCGGGACAGGGGTTGATGAAAAACTGTTTTTT. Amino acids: CASSPGTGVDEKLFF.

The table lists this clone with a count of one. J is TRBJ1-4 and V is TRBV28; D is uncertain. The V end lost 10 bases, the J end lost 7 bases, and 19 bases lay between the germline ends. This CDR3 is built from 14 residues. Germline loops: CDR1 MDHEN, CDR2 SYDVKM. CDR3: CATTVRVEGEKLFF. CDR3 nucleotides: TGTGCCACCACAGTGAGGGTCGAGGGTGAAAAACTGTTTTTT.

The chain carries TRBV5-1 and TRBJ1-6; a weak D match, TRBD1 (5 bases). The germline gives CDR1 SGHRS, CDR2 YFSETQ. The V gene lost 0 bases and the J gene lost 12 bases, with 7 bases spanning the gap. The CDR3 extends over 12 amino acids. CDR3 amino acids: CASSLGGGPLHF. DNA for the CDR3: TGCGCCAGCAGCTTGGGGGGGGGACCCCTCCACTTT.

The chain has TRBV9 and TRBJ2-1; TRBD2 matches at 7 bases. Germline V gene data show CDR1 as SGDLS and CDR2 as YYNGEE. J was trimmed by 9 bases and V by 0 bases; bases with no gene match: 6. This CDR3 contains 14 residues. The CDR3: CASSVGDYDGEQFF. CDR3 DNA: TGTGCCAGCAGCGTAGGGGACTACGACGGTGAGCAGTTCTTC.

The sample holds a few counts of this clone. CDR3 loop: CASSQAGLTGRAFF. The CDR3 DNA follows: TGTGCCAGCAGCCAAGCAGGGTTGACAGGAAGAGCTTTCTTT. The chain carries TRBV14 and TRBJ1-1; weak D call: TRBD1 (6 bases). The germline gives CDR1 SGHDN, CDR2 FVKESK. The V end lost 1 base, the J end lost 10 bases, and 16 bases lay between the germline ends. The CDR3 is 14 amino acids.

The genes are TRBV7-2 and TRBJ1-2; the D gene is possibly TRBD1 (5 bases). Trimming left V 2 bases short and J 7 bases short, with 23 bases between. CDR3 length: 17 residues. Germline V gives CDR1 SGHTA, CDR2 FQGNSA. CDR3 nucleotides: TGTGCCAGCAGCTTACCCGCAGTCGGGCTATTAGGGGTTGGCTACACCTTC. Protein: CASSLPAVGLLGVGYTF.

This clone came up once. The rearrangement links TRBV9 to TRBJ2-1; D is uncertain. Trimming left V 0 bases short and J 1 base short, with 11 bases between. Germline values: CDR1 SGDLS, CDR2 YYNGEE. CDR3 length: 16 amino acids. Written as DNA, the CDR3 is TGTGCCAGCAGCGTAGTTCCTAGAGGTTCCTACAATGAGCAGTTCTTC. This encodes CASSVVPRGSYNEQFF.

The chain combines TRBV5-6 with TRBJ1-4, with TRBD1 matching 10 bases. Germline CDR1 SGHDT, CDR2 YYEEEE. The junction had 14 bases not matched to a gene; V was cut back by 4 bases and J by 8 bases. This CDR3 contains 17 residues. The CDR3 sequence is CASSPIYTGTGDEKLFF. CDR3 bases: TGTGCCAGCAGCCCCATCTATACCGGGACAGGGGACGAAAAACTGTTTTTT.

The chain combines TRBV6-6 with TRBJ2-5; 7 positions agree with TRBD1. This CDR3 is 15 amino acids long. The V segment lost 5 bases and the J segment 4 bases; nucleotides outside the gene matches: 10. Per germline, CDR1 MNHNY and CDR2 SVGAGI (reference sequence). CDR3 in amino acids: CASSARDSTRETQYF. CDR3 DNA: TGTGCCAGCAGTGCCCGGGACAGTACTCGAGAGACCCAGTACTTC.